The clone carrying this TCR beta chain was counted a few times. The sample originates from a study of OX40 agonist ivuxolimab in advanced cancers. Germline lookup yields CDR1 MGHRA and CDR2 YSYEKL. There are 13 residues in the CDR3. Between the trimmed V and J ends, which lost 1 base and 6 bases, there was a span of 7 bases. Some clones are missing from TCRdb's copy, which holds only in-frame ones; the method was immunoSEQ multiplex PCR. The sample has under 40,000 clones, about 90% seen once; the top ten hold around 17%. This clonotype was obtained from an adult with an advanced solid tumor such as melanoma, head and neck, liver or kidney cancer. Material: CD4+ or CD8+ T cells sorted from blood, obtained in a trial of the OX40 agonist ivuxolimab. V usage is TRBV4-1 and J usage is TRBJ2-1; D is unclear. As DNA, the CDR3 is TGCGCCAGCAGCCAAGGGGCCGTCAATGAGCAGTTCTTC. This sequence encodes CASSQGAVNEQFF.